The clone carrying this T cell receptor (beta chain) has just a few counts. Its cognate antigen is unknown. After constant-region reverse-primer amplification, full-length variable regions underwent semi-nested PCR with Nested Universal Primer A. One entry per CDR3 protein, called by TCRdb with MiXCR from the 5' RACE reads. The repertoire holds approximately 50,000 distinct CDR3 sequences, with around 21% as singletons. The V segment lost 2 bases and the J segment 4 bases; nucleotides outside the gene matches: 5. The CDR3 runs 15 residues. From germline, CDR1 is SGHRS and CDR2 YFSETQ. Treg sorting used a CD4+CD25+CD127-/low gate. General study findings and limits: Tumor memory CD4+ T cell TCR gene usage clustered with blood and lymph node memory CD4+ cells and lymph node naive CD4+ cells. Tumor Tregs overlapped most with tumor, then blood, naive CD4+ cells. Whole repertoires were not studied in the larger cohort, only one V-J beta rearrangement.

The receptor was isolated from a female donor with breast cancer. Sequencing input: tumor-infiltrating Tregs sorted from the breast tumor. The chain has TRBV5-1 and TRBJ2-7, with 11 bases that match TRBD2. CDR3 region: CASSLHSGRAYEQYF. CDR3 nucleotide sequence: TGCGCCAGCAGCTTACATAGCGGGAGGGCTTACGAGCAGTACTTC.